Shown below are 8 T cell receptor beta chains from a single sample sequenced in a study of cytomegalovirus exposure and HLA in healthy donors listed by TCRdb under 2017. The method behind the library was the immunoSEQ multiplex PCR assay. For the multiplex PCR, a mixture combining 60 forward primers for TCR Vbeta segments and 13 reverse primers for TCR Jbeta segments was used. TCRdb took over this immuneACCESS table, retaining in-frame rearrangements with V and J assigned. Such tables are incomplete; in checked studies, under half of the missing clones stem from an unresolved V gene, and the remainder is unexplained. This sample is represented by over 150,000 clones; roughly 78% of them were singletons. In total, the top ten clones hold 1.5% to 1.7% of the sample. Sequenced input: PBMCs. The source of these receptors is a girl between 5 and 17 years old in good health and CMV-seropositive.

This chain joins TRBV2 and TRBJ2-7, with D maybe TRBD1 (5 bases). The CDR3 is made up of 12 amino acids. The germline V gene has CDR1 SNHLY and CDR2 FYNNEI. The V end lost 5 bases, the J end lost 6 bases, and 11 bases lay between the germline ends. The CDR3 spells CASSQGRGEQYF. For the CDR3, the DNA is TGTGCCAGCAGTCAGGGTAGGGGCGAGCAGTACTTC.

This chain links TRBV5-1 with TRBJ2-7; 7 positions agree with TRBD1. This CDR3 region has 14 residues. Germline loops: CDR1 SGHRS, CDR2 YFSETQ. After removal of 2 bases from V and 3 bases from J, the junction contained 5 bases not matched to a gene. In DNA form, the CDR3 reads TGCGCCAGCAGCTTTGAGGGGGCTGGCTACGAGCAGTACTTC. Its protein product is CASSFEGAGYEQYF.

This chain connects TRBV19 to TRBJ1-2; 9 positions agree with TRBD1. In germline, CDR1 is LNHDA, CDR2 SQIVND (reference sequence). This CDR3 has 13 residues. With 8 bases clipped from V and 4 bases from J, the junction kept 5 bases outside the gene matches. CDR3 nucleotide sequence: TGTGCCAGTTACCGGGACAGGGCCTATGGCTACACCTTC. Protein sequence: CASYRDRAYGYTF.

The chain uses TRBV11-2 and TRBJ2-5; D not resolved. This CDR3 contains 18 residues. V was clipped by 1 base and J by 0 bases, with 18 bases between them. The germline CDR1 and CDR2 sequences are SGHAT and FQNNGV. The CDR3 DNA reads TGTGCCAGCAGCTTAGGTAATTCGGCGGCTCCGTACCAAGAGACCCAGTACTTC. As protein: CASSLGNSAAPYQETQYF. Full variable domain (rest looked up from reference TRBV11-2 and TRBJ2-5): EAGVAQSPRYKIIEKRQSVAFWCNPISGHATLYWYQQILGQGPKLLIQFQNNGVVDDSQLPKDRFSAERLKGVDSTLKIQPAKLEDSAVYLCASSLGNSAAPYQETQYFGPGTRLLVL.

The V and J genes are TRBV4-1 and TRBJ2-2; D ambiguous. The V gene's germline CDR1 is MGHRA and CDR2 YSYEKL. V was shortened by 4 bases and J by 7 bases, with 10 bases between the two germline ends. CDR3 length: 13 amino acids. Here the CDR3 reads CASSPLVFGELFF. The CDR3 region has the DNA TGCGCCAGCAGCCCCTTAGTGTTCGGGGAGCTGTTTTTT.

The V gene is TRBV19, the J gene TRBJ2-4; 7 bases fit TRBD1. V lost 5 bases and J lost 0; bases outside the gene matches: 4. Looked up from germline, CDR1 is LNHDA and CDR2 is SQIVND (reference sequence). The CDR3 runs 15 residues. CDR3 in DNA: TGTGCCAGTAGTCCGCAGGGGGTAGCCAAAAACATTCAGTACTTC. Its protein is CASSPQGVAKNIQYF.

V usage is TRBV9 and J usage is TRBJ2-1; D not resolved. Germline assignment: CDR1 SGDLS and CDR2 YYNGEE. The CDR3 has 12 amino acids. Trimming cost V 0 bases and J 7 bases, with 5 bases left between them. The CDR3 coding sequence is TGTGCCAGCAGCGTAGGCCGGAATGAGCAGTTCTTC. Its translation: CASSVGRNEQFF.

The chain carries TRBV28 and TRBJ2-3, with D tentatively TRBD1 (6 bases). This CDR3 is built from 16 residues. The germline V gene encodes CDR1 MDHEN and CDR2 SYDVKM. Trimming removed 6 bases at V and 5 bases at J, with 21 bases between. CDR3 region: CASSSPAAGVGDTQYF. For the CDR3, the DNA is TGTGCCAGCAGCTCCCCCGCCGCAGGGGTCGGAGATACGCAGTATTTT.